This T cell receptor beta chain was captured in a study of cytomegalovirus exposure and HLA in healthy donors. Study observations and caveats: Upon later analysis, HLA-associated TCR beta chains proved more clonally expanded than other, equally common chains. Most TCRs appeared rarely, but some public TCRs recurred in many donors.

This clone appeared a single time. Its antigen remains unidentified. Trimming took off 1 base at V and 6 bases at J, with 11 bases between the two ends. This CDR3 spans 14 amino acids. Per germline, CDR1 MNHNS and CDR2 SASEGT. The PCR contained 60 Vbeta and 13 Jbeta primers. Only in-frame clones appear in the TCRdb table, and some are missing; sequencing was by immunoSEQ multiplex PCR. This sample yields some 110,000 clones, of which about three quarters are seen a single time; over 7% belongs to the top ten. Source material: PBMCs. The chain recombines TRBV6-1 with TRBJ2-3; D possibly corresponds to TRBD1 (6 bases). This clonotype was obtained from a woman in her forties in good health and CMV-seropositive. The CDR3: CASSEDRVRDTQYF. The CDR3 region has the DNA TGTGCCAGCAGTGAAGACAGGGTTCGGGATACGCAGTATTTT.